The present T cell receptor (beta chain) was sequenced within a study of control samples from healthy donors and cancer patients (dated by TCRdb to the early 2020s). The method behind the library was the immunoSEQ multiplex PCR assay. The table comes from immuneACCESS by way of TCRdb, which keeps in-frame sequences with V and J called. Part of the clones is missing from these tables; in studies checked, under half for an unresolved V gene and the rest for unknown reasons. In this sample the table shows about 150,000 clones, 85% to 95% of which occur a single time. The leading ten clones occupy approximately 1.5% of the sample. Concerning this clone: Its antigen is currently not known. Qualities for individual bases were not recorded, and no much larger clone is one base off.

The CDR3 runs 14 residues from the cysteine to the phenylalanine. Kept here is only the CDR3 DNA, which spans 42 bases and is read in frame from base 1. The rearranged segments are TRBV21-1 and TRBJ1-5. TRBV21-1 represents a pseudogene. The sequence was collected from a woman between 18 and 30 years old in good health. The sequenced sample was blood. CDR3 reads: CASSKENSNQPQHF. The nucleotide sequence is given as TGTGCCAGCAGCAAGGAAAATAGCAATCAGCCCCAGCATTTT.